This T cell receptor beta chain is from a study of cytomegalovirus exposure and HLA in healthy donors. The germline CDR1 and CDR2 sequences are SGHRS and YFSETQ. The CDR3 is 15 residues long. V gave up 0 bases and J gave up 2 bases, with 9 bases separating them. Primers for the PCR totalled 60 Vbeta and 13 Jbeta. The table came from immunoSEQ multiplex PCR; TCRdb's copy has only in-frame clones and leaves some out. This sample has roughly 34,000 clones, with 75% to 85% found just once. This chain links TRBV5-1 with TRBJ2-1; perhaps TRBD1 as D (6 bases). This TCR was sampled from a male donor in good health and CMV-seronegative. The sample taken for sequencing was PBMCs. The CDR3 nucleotides are TGCGCCAGCAGCTTGGATCAGGGGACCTACAATGAGCAGTTCTTC. Amino acids: CASSLDQGTYNEQFF.